The T cell receptor (beta chain) under discussion was sequenced for a study of shared clonotypes between healthy human individuals. This CDR3 is built from 16 residues. CDR1 is SNHLY and CDR2 is FYNNEI in the germline V gene. The J segment lost 0 bases and the V segment lost 7 bases, leaving 5 bases of the junction unmatched. Data came from immunoSEQ multiplex PCR; TCRdb stores just in-frame clones and leaves some out. The sample has 600,000 to 800,000 clones, over 60% seen once; the top ten hold under 2%. The source material was memory CD4+ T cells sorted from blood. Stated subset: CD45RA-negative fraction. This chain connects TRBV2 to TRBJ2-6, with 8 bases lining up with TRBD2. The receptor was isolated from a woman younger than 45 in good health. The CDR3 sequence is CASKTSGNSGANVLTF. In DNA, the CDR3 is TGTGCCAGCAAAACTAGCGGAAACTCTGGGGCCAACGTCCTGACTTTC.